This is a list of T cell receptor beta chains from one sample in a study of cytomegalovirus exposure and HLA in healthy donors. Data came from immunoSEQ multiplex PCR; TCRdb stores just in-frame clones and leaves some out. Of 120,000 or so clones in the sample, 60% to 85% were seen once. Material: PBMCs. These receptors originate from a woman in her 40s in good health and CMV-seropositive. Both conserved end residues are part of each CDR3. A D gene is named only where the DNA matches it firmly.

CDR3 DNA: TGTGCCAGCAGCTTTTCCCGGAGCTCCTACGAGCAGTACTTC
CDR3 protein: CASSFSRSSYEQYF
J gene: TRBJ2-7
V gene: TRBV7-2
CDR3 length: 14
D gene: .

CDR3 DNA: TGTGCCAGCAGGAGGACAGGGGTAACAGATACGCAGTATTTT
CDR3 protein: CASRRTGVTDTQYF
J gene: TRBJ2-3
V gene: TRBV6-5
CDR3 length: 14
D gene: TRBD1

CDR3 DNA: TGTGCCAGCAGCTTACGACCGGGACAGGGTGTAAGAGAGCAGTACTTC
CDR3 protein: CASSLRPGQGVREQYF
J gene: TRBJ2-5
V gene: TRBV7-2
CDR3 length: 16
D gene: TRBD1

CDR3 DNA: TGTGCCAGCAGCGTAGTAGGGAGCAATAATGAAAAACTGTTTTTT
CDR3 protein: CASSVVGSNNEKLFF
J gene: TRBJ1-4
V gene: TRBV9
CDR3 length: 15
D gene: .

CDR3 DNA: TGCGCCAGCAGCTTGGTACCGGAGAAAGTGGGTGGCTACACCTTC
CDR3 protein: CASSLVPEKVGGYTF
J gene: TRBJ1-2
V gene: TRBV5-1
CDR3 length: 15
D gene: .

CDR3 DNA: TGTGCCAGCCTGACAGGCATGAACACTGAAGCTTTCTTT
CDR3 protein: CASLTGMNTEAFF
J gene: TRBJ1-1
V gene: TRBV19
CDR3 length: 13
D gene: .

CDR3 DNA: TGTGCCAGCAGTGAATATAGGGACAGGGGTACCTACGAGCAGTACTTC
CDR3 protein: CASSEYRDRGTYEQYF
J gene: TRBJ2-7
V gene: TRBV25-1
CDR3 length: 16
D gene: TRBD1

CDR3 DNA: TGTGCCAGCAGCTTCCGCCCTATCGCGGTGCAGTACAATGAGCAGTTCTTC
CDR3 protein: CASSFRPIAVQYNEQFF
J gene: TRBJ2-1
V gene: TRBV13
CDR3 length: 17
D gene: .

CDR3 DNA: TGTGCCAGCCATGAGGGCCCCCATACCTGGCAGCCCCAGCATTTT
CDR3 protein: CASHEGPHTWQPQHF
J gene: TRBJ1-5
V gene: TRBV6-1
CDR3 length: 15
D gene: .

CDR3 DNA: TGCAGCGGTAGGGACACGGAGGCTTTCTTT
CDR3 protein: CSGRDTEAFF
J gene: TRBJ1-1
V gene: TRBV29-1
CDR3 length: 10
D gene: .

CDR3 DNA: TGTGCCAGCAGCGCCATTTGGGGGGGCGACTATGGCTACACCTTC
CDR3 protein: CASSAIWGGDYGYTF
J gene: TRBJ1-2
V gene: TRBV14
CDR3 length: 15
D gene: .

CDR3 DNA: TGTGCCAGCAGCTTCGATAGCCGGGGCTATGGCTACACCTTC
CDR3 protein: CASSFDSRGYGYTF
J gene: TRBJ1-2
V gene: TRBV7-2
CDR3 length: 14
D gene: .

CDR3 DNA: TGTGCCAGCAGCCTTCAGGGGTACTCTGGAAACACCATATATTTT
CDR3 protein: CASSLQGYSGNTIYF
J gene: TRBJ1-3
V gene: TRBV7-2
CDR3 length: 15
D gene: .

CDR3 DNA: TGTGCCAGCAGCGCACGACTAGCGGGGGGCGGCGGGAGCACAGATACGCAGTATTTT
CDR3 protein: CASSARLAGGGGSTDTQYF
J gene: TRBJ2-3
V gene: TRBV9
CDR3 length: 19
D gene: TRBD2

CDR3 DNA: TGTGCCAGCAGCCTCTCTCGCGGGGGGCCCCACGAGCAGTACTTC
CDR3 protein: CASSLSRGGPHEQYF
J gene: TRBJ2-7
V gene: TRBV7-6
CDR3 length: 15
D gene: TRBD2

CDR3 DNA: TGTGCCAGCAGTGACGGGTCGGGGGGAAGCACAGATACGCAGTATTTT
CDR3 protein: CASSDGSGGSTDTQYF
J gene: TRBJ2-3
V gene: TRBV6-4
CDR3 length: 16
D gene: TRBD2

CDR3 DNA: TGTGCCAGTGACAGGAATTCACCCCTCCACTTT
CDR3 protein: CASDRNSPLHF
J gene: TRBJ1-6
V gene: TRBV2
CDR3 length: 11
D gene: .

CDR3 DNA: TGTGCCAGCAGTGAAGCGGGGGGGGCTAACTATGGCTACACCTTC
CDR3 protein: CASSEAGGANYGYTF
J gene: TRBJ1-2
V gene: TRBV6-1
CDR3 length: 15
D gene: .

CDR3 DNA: TGTGCCAGCTCTCAGGCGACAGGTTCGGATACGCAGTATTTT
CDR3 protein: CASSQATGSDTQYF
J gene: TRBJ2-3
V gene: TRBV18
CDR3 length: 14
D gene: .

CDR3 DNA: TGTGCCAGCAGCGGGGACATCTTCACCGGGGAGCTGTTTTTT
CDR3 protein: CASSGDIFTGELFF
J gene: TRBJ2-2
V gene: TRBV9
CDR3 length: 14
D gene: .

CDR3 DNA: TGTGCCAGCAGCTTAGCGACTACCGCTAACTATGGCTACACCTTC
CDR3 protein: CASSLATTANYGYTF
J gene: TRBJ1-2
V gene: TRBV7-8
CDR3 length: 15
D gene: .

CDR3 DNA: TGTGCCAGCACCTCGACAGGCTTCAGCTCCTACAATGAGCAGTTCTTC
CDR3 protein: CASTSTGFSSYNEQFF
J gene: TRBJ2-1
V gene: TRBV27
CDR3 length: 16
D gene: .

CDR3 DNA: TGCGCCAGCAGTGAGTCGAGGAATCAGCCCCAGCATTTT
CDR3 protein: CASSESRNQPQHF
J gene: TRBJ1-5
V gene: TRBV10-1
CDR3 length: 13
D gene: .

CDR3 DNA: TGCGCCAGCAGCCAAGATCGACAGGGGAATCAGCCCCAGAATTTT
CDR3 protein: CASSQDRQGNQPQNF
J gene: TRBJ1-5
V gene: TRBV4-3
CDR3 length: 15
D gene: TRBD1